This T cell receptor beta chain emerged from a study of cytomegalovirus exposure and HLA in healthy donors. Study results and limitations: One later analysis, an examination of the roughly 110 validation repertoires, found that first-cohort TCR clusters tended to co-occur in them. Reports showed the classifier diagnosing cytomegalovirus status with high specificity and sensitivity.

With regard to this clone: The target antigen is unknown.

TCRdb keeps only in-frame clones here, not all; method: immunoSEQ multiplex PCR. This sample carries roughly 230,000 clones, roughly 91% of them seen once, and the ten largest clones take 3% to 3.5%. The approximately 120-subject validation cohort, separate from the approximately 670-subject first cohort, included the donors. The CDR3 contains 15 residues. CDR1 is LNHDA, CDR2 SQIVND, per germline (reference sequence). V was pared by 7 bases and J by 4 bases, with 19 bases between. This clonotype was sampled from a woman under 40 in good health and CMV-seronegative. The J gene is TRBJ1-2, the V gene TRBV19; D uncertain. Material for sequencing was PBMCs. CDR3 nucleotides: TGTGCCAGTACCCCCACCCCCCGGATTGGCTATGGCTACACCTTC. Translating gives CASTPTPRIGYGYTF.